The source of this T cell receptor (beta chain) is a study of T-cell reconstitution after alpha-beta-depleted transplantation in children. General study results and limits: As was reported, about two months after transplant, alpha-beta T cells came from several hundred expanded graft clones. T-cell counts and diversity at one year post-transplant came mainly from newly produced T cells. Surviving recipient T cells and thymic progenitors produced the high day-60 TCRbeta diversity seen in some patients.

During its preparation, the TCRbeta library received unique molecular identifiers. Each CDR3 protein is one row after TCRdb ran MiXCR on the PCR reads. Of about 590,000 distinct CDR3 sequences listed, roughly 13% are singletons. A few counts support this clonotype. The target antigen is unknown. The CDR3 is 15 residues long. Trimming stripped 4 bases from V and 0 bases from J, with 11 bases between. CDR1 and CDR2 (germline): SGDLS, YYNGEE. The sequence was collected from a male patient between 10 and 17 years old who had a stem cell transplant for acute myeloid leukemia, so the T cells may come from the graft donor. The sample was PBMCs, mostly from graft donor cells, taken 360 days after TCRalphabeta/CD19-depleted stem cell transplant. This sequence joins TRBV9 and TRBJ2-4; D is undetermined. CDR3: CASSQMSRAKNIQYF. The CDR3 DNA follows: TGTGCCAGCAGCCAAATGTCCCGAGCCAAAAACATTCAGTACTTC.